This T cell receptor beta chain derives from a study of blood T cell repertoires in COVID-19. Turning to the study itself: The cDNA or gDNA used as material had been derived from T cells, B-cell-depleted T cells, or PBMCs.

Trimming left V 3 bases short and J 7 bases short, with 12 bases between. This CDR3 has 13 residues. Seattle participants joined during active infection and were tracked over time. Assay used: immunoSEQ multiplex PCR; TCRdb lists only in-frame clones, some missing. Of around 170,000 clones listed, roughly three quarters were seen once; the top ten hold approximately 10%. The chain has TRBV12-3 or TRBV12-4 and TRBJ1-2; D not resolved. Sequenced: peripheral blood. The clonotype comes from a woman aged 80 or older with COVID-19, enrolled during active disease. This chain's CDR3 is CASSFPLHRGYTF. The CDR3 DNA sequence: TGTGCCAGCAGTTTCCCACTCCACCGTGGCTACACCTTC.